This TCR beta chain comes out of a study of spatial heterogeneity in lung cancer. Study-level information: Any follow-up PBMC samples that were available went on to be sequenced, and the median time to follow-up was around 25 months after resection. TCR and UMI combinations that were unique each appeared, on average, more than ten times in raw reads.

Time point denoted: blood at routine non-recurrence follow-up after resection. Each CDR3 protein is one row after TCRdb ran MiXCR on the 5' RACE reads. The profile covers 20,000 or so distinct CDR3 sequences, with about 9.1% appearing a single time and 35% to 40% taken by the ten largest. The CDR3 loop spans 13 amino acids. The germline V gene has CDR1 SGHVS and CDR2 FQNEAQ. General study findings and limits: Resection blood, more than follow-up blood, showed ubiquitous expanded tumor TCRs.

This clonotype appeared many times. Its antigen is still unknown. A junction boundary mismatches the germline segment, possibly from a read error. The J gene is TRBJ2-1, the V gene TRBV7-8, with unresolved D. The sequences come from PBMCs, collected at follow-up. The origin of this receptor is a female donor with early-stage non-small cell lung cancer. This CDR3 reads CASSPPSHNEQFF. The CDR3 DNA is TGTGCCAGCAGCCCCCCCTCCCACAATGAGCAGTTCTTC.